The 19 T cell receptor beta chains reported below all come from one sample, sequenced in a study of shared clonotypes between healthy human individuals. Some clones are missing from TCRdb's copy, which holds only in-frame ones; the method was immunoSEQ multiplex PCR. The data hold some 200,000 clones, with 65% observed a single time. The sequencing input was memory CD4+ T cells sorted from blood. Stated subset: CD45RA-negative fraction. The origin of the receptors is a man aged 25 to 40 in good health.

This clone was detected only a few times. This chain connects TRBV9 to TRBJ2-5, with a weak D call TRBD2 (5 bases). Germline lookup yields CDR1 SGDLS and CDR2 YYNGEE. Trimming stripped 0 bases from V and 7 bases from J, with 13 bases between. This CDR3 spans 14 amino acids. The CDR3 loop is CASSVVGLESTQYF. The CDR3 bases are TGTGCCAGCAGCGTAGTCGGACTCGAATCGACCCAGTACTTC.

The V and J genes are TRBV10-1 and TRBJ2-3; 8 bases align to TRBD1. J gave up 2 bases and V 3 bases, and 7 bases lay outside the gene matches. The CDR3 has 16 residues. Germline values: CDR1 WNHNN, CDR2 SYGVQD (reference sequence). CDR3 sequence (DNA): TGCGCCAGCAGTGACCTCAGGACAGGGCACACAGATACGCAGTATTTT. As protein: CASSDLRTGHTDTQYF.

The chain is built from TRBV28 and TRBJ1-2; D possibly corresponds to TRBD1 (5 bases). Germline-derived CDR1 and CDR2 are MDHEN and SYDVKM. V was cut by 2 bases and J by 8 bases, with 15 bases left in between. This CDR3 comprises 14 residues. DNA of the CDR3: TGTGCCAGCAGTTTAGAGACAGAGCCAAAGGGCTACACCTTC. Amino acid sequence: CASSLETEPKGYTF.

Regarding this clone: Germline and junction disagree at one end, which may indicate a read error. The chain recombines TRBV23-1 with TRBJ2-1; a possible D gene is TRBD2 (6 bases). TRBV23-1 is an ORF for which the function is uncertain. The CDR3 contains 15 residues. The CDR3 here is CTSSRVGGSYYEQFF. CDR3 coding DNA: TGCACCAGCAGTCGAGTGGGAGGCTCGTACTATGAGCAGTTCTTC.

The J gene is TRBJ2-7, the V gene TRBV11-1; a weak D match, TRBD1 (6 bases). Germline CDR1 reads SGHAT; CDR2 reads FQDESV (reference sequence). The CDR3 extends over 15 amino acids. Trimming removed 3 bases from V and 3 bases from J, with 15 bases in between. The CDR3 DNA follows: TGTGCCAGCAGCTTGGGACAAGGACGGCGCTACGAGCAGTACTTC. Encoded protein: CASSLGQGRRYEQYF.

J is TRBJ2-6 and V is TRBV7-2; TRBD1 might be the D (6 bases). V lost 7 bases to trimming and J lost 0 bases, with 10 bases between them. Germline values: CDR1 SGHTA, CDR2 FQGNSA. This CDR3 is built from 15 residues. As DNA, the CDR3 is TGTGCCAGCACCCGGACAGTCTCTGGGGCCAACGTCCTGACTTTC. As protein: CASTRTVSGANVLTF.

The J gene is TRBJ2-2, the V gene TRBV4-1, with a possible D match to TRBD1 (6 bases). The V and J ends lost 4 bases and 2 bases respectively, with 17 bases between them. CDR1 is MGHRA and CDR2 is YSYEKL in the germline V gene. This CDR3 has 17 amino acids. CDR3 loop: CASSLRAAGTNTGELFF. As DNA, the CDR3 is TGCGCCAGCAGCCTGAGGGCCGCCGGGACAAACACCGGGGAGCTGTTTTTT.

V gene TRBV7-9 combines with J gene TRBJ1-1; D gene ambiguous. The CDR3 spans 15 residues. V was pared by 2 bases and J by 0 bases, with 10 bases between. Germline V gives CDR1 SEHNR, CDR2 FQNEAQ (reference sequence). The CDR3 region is CASSLRAFVNTEAFF. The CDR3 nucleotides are TGTGCCAGCAGCTTAAGGGCATTCGTGAACACTGAAGCTTTCTTT.

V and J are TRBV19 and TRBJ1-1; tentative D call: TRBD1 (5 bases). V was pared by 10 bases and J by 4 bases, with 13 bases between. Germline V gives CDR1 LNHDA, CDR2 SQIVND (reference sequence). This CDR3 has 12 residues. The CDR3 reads CATSKQGTEAFF. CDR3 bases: TGTGCCACTTCGAAGCAGGGCACTGAAGCTTTCTTT.

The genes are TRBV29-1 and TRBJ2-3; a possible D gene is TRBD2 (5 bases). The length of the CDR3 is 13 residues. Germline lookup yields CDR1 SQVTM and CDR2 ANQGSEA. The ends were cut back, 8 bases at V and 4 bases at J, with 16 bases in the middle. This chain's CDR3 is CSHRGQSPDTQYF. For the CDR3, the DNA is TGCAGCCACAGAGGGCAATCCCCAGATACGCAGTATTTT.

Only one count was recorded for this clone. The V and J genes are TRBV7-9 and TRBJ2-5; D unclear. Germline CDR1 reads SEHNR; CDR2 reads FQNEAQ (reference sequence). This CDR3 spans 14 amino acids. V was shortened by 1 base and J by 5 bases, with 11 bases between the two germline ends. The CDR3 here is CASSLDSRTETQYF. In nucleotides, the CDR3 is TGTGCCAGCAGCTTAGATAGCCGGACGGAGACCCAGTACTTC.

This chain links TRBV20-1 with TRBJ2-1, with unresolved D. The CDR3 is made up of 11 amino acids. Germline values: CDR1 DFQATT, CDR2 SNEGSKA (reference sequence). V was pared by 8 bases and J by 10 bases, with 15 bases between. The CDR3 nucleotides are TGCAGTCCGCTAGATTGGCGGGAGCAGTTCTTC. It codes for CSPLDWREQFF.

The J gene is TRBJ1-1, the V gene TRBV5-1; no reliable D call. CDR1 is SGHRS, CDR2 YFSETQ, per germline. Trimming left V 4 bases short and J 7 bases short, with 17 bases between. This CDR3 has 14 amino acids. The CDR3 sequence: CASSPRPPLGEAFF. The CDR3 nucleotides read TGCGCCAGCAGCCCGAGACCGCCCTTAGGTGAAGCTTTCTTT.

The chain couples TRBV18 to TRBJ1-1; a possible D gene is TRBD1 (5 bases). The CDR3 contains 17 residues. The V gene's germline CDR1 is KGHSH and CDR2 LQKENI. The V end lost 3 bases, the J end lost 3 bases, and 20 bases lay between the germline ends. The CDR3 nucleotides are TGTGCCAGCTCACCCCCAAGAGGTAGGGGATCGGACACTGAAGCTTTCTTT. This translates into CASSPPRGRGSDTEAFF.

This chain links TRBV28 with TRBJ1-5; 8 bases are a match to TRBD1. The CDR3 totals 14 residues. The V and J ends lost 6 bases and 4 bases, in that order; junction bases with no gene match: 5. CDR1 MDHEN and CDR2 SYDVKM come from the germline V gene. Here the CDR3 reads CASRPGQENQPQHF. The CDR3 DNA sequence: TGTGCCAGCAGGCCGGGACAGGAAAATCAGCCCCAGCATTTT.

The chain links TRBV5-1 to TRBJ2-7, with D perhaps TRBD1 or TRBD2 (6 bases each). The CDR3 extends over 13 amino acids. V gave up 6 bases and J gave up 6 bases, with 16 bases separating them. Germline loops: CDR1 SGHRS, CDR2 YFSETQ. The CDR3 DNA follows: TGCGCCAGCACACCACCGGGGGCTGGCGAGCAGTACTTC. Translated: CASTPPGAGEQYF.

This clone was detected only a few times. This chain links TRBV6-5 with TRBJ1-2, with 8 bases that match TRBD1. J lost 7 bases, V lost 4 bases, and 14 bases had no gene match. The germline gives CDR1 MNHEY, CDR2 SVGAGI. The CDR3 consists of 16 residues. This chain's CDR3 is CASSSDMGQEKAGYTF. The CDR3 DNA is TGTGCCAGCAGTTCCGATATGGGACAGGAGAAGGCTGGCTACACCTTC.

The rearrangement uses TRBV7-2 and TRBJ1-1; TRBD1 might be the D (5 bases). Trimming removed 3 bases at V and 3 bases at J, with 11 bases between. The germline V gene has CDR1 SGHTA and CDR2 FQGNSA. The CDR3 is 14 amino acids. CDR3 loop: CASSFYLGDTEAFF. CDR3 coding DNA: TGTGCCAGCAGCTTCTACTTGGGGGACACTGAAGCTTTCTTT.

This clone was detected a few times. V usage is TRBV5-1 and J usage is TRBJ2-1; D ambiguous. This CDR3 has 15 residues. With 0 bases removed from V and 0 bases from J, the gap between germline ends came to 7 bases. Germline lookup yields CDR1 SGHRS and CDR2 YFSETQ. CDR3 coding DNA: TGCGCCAGCAGCTTGGAGGCCGGCTCCTACAATGAGCAGTTCTTC. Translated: CASSLEAGSYNEQFF. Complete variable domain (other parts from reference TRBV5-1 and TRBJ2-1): KAGVTQTPRYLIKTRGQQVTLSCSPISGHRSVSWYQQTPGQGLQFLFEYFSETQRNKGNFPGRFSGRQFSNSRSEMNVSTLELGDSALYLCASSLEAGSYNEQFFGPGTRLTVL.